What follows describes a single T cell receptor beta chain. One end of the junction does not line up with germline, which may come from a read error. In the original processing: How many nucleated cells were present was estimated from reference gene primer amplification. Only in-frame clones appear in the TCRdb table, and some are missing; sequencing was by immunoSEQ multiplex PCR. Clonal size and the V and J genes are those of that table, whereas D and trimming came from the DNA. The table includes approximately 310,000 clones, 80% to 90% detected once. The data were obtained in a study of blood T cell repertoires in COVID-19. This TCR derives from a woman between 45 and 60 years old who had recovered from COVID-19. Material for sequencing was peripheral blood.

In nucleotides, the CDR3 is TGTGCCAGCAGGGAAGGACAGGGTGGTTTTGTTTGGGAAAAACTGTTTTTT. Amino acid sequence: CASREGQGGFVWEKLFF. The J gene is TRBJ1-4, the V gene TRBV6-1; TRBD1 agrees at 8 bases. The germline V gene encodes CDR1 MNHNS and CDR2 SASEGT. The CDR3 length is 17 residues.